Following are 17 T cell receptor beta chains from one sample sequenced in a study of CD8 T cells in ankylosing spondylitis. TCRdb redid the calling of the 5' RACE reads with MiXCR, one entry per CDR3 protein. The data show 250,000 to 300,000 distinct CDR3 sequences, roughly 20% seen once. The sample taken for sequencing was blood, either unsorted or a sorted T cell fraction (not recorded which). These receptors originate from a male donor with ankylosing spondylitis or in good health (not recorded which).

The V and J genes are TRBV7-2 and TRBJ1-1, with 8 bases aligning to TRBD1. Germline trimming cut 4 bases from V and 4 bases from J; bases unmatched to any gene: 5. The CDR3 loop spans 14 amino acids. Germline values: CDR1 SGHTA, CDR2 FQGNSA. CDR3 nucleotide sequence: TGTGCCAGCAGCTACTCGGACAGGGTCACTGAAGCTTTCTTT. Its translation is CASSYSDRVTEAFF.

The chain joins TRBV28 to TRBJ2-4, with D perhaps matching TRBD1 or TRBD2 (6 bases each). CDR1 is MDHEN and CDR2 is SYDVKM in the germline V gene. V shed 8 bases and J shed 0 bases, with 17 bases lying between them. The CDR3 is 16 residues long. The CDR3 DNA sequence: TGTGCCAGCCTTGGGGCAGGGGAGGCAGCCAAAAACATTCAGTACTTC. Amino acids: CASLGAGEAAKNIQYF.

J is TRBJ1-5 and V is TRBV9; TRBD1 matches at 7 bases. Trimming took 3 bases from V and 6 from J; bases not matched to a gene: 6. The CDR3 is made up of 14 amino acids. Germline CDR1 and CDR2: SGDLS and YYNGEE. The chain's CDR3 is CASSAGTVGQPQHF. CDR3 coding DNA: TGTGCCAGCAGCGCGGGGACAGTCGGTCAGCCCCAGCATTTT.

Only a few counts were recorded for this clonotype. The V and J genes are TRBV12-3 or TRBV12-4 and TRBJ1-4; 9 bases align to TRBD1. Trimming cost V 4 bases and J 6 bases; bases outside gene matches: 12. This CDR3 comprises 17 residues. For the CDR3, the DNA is TGTGCCAGCAGTTCCTCCGTTTACCGGGACAGGGATGAAAAACTGTTTTTT. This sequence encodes CASSSSVYRDRDEKLFF.

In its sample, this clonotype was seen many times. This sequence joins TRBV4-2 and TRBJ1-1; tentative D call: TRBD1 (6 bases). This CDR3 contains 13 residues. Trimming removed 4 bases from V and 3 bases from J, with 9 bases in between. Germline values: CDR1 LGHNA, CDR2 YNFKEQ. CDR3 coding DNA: TGTGCCAGCAGCCCTGGGACATACACTGAAGCTTTCTTT. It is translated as CASSPGTYTEAFF.

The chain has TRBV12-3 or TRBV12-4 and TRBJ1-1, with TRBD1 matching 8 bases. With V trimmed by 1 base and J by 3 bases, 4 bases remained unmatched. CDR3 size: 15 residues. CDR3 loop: CASSLGTGRYTEAFF. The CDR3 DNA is TGTGCCAGCAGTTTAGGGACAGGGCGGTACACTGAAGCTTTCTTT.

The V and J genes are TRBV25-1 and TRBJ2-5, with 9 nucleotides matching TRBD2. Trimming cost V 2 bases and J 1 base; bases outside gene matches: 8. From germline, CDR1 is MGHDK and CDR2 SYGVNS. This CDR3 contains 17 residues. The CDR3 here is CASSENGSGGSQETQYF. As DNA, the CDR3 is TGTGCCAGCAGTGAAAATGGTAGCGGGGGAAGCCAAGAGACCCAGTACTTC. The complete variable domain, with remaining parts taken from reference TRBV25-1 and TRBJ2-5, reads EADIYQTPRYLVIGTGKKITLECSQTMGHDKMYWYQQDPGMELHLIHYSYGVNSTEKGDLSSESTVSRIRTEHFPLTLESARPSHTSQYLCASSENGSGGSQETQYFGPGTRLLVL.

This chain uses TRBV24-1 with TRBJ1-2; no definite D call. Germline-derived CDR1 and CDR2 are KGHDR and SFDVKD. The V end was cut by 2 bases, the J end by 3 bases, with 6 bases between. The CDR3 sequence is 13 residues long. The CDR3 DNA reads TGTGCCACCAGTGATTATGAATACTATGGCTACACCTTC. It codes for CATSDYEYYGYTF.

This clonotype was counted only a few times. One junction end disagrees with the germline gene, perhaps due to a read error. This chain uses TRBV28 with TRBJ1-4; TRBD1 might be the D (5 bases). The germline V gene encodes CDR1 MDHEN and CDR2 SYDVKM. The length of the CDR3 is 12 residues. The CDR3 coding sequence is TGTGCAAGCAGGCCCGGGGGAGAAAAACTGTTTTTT. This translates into CASRPGGEKLFF.

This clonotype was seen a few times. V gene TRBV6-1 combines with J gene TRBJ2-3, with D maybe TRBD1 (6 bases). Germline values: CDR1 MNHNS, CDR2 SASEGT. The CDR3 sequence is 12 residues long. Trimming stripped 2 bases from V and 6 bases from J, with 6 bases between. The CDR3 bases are TGTGCCAGCAGTGAACAGGGGGATACGCAGTATTTT. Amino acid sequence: CASSEQGDTQYF.

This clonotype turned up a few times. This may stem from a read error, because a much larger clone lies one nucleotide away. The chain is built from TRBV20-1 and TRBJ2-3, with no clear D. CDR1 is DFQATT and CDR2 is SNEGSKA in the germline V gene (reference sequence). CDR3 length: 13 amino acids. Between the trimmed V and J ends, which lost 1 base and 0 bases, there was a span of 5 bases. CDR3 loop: CSARGRSTDTQYF. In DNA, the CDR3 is TGCAGTGCTAGAGGTCGGAGCACAGATACGCAGTATTTT.

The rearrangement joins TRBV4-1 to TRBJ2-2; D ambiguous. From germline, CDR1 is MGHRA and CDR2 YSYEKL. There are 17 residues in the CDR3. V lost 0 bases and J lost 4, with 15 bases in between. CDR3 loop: CASSQEGWLGPTGELFF. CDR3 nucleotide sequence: TGCGCCAGCAGCCAAGAAGGGTGGCTTGGGCCCACCGGGGAGCTGTTTTTT.

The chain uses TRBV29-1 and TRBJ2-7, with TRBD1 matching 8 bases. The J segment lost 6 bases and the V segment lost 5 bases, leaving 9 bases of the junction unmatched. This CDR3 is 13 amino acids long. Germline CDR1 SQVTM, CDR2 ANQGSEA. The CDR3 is CSVMPGQEGEQYV. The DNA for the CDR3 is TGCAGCGTTATGCCGGGACAGGAGGGCGAGCAGTACGTC.

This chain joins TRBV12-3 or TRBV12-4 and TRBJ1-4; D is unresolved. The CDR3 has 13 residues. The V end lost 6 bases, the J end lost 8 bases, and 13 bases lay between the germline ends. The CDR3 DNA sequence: TGTGCCAGCAGCCTGGACGGCCTGGAAAAACTGTTTTTT. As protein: CASSLDGLEKLFF.

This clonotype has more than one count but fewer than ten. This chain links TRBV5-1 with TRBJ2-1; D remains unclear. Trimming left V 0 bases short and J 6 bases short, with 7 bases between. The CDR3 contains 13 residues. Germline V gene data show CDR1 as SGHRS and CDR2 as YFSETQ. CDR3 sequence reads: CASSLVLGNEQFF. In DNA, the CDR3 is TGCGCCAGCAGCTTGGTCCTGGGCAATGAGCAGTTCTTC.

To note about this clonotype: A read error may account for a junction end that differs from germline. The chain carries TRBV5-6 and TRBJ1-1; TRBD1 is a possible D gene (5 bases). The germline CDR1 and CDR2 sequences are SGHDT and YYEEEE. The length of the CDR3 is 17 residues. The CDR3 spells CTSSLTVGREEDTEAFF. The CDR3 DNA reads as TGTACCAGCAGCTTGACGGTGGGCAGGGAGGAGGACACTGAAGCTTTCTTT.

CDR3 residues: CASSATLLTGASQYF. The CDR3, as DNA: TGTGCCAGCAGCGCTACGCTCCTGACAGGCGCCTCGCAGTATTTT. The genes are TRBV12-1 and TRBJ2-3; the table's D call of TRBD1 was not tested on the DNA. TRBV12-1 is listed as a pseudogene. CDR3 length: 15 residues.